These 15 T cell receptor beta chains were all obtained from the same sample, sequenced in a study of blood T cell repertoires in COVID-19. Using immunoSEQ multiplex PCR, the repertoire was profiled, and TCRdb retains in-frame clones only, with some absent. The sample records hundreds of thousands of clones, 70% to 90% being singletons. The sample comprised peripheral blood. Receptor source: a woman between 65 and 79 years old with COVID-19, enrolled during active disease.

This chain connects TRBV3-1 (or the pseudogene TRBV3-2) to TRBJ1-2, with D perhaps matching TRBD1 (6 bases). This CDR3 comprises 14 residues. Germline CDR1 reads LGHDT; CDR2 reads YNNKEL (reference sequence). Trimming took 0 bases from V and 4 from J, leaving 9 bases between them. The CDR3 is CASSQDGTLYGYTF. The CDR3 nucleotides read TGTGCCAGCAGCCAAGATGGGACACTCTATGGCTACACCTTC.

The chain is built from TRBV29-1 and TRBJ2-5; TRBD1 matches at 8 bases. The CDR3 contains 12 residues. The V segment lost 3 bases and the J segment 4 bases; nucleotides outside the gene matches: 1. Per the germline V gene, CDR1 is SQVTM and CDR2 is ANQGSEA. DNA of the CDR3: TGCAGCGTTGAGCAGGGGGCAGAGACCCAGTACTTC. This translates into CSVEQGAETQYF.

J is TRBJ2-1 and V is TRBV10-2; 10 nucleotides align to TRBD1. Trimming took 8 bases from V and 4 from J; bases not matched to a gene: 5. The CDR3 sequence is 14 residues long. Germline V gives CDR1 WSHSY, CDR2 SAAADI. This chain's CDR3 is CASVGQGPYNEQFF. Here the CDR3 DNA reads TGCGCCAGCGTGGGACAGGGGCCATACAATGAGCAGTTCTTC.

V is TRBV6-2 or TRBV6-3 and J is TRBJ2-7; D remains ambiguous. CDR3 size: 14 residues. Trimming pared 3 bases from V and 2 bases from J, leaving 11 bases between. Germline CDR1 reads MNHEY; CDR2 reads SVGEGT. For the CDR3, the DNA is TGTGCCAGCAGTTATGAAGTCCCTACCTACGAGCAGTACTTC. It is translated as CASSYEVPTYEQYF.

The V and J genes are TRBV7-9 and TRBJ2-2; 10 nucleotides agree with TRBD2. Germline trimming cut 6 bases from V and 5 bases from J; bases unmatched to any gene: 12. Germline V lookup: CDR1 SEHNR, CDR2 FQNEAQ (reference sequence). The CDR3 covers 17 residues. In DNA, the CDR3 is TGTGCCAGCAGATATATCAGCGGGGGGGCCCGAACCGGGGAGCTGTTTTTT. Its translation: CASRYISGGARTGELFF.

This chain links TRBV18 with TRBJ2-7, with 11 bases fitting TRBD1. Losses at the gene ends were 2 bases for V and 7 bases for J; bases not matched to a gene: 7. The germline gives CDR1 KGHSH, CDR2 LQKENI. CDR3 length: 15 residues. The CDR3 region has the DNA TGTGCCAGCTCACCAATCCGGACAGGGGGCAAGGAGCAGTACTTC. As protein: CASSPIRTGGKEQYF.

CDR3 loop: CASSPGRLDTF. For the CDR3, the DNA is TGTGCCAGCAGTCCCGGCCGACTTGACACCTTC. The chain employs TRBV12-3 or TRBV12-4 and TRBJ1-2; no definite D call. The CDR3 has 11 residues. V was clipped by 5 bases and J by 12 bases, with 13 bases between them.

V gene TRBV11-3 combines with J gene TRBJ2-5, with 8 nucleotides matching TRBD2. CDR1 and CDR2 from the germline V gene are SGHNT and YENEEA. CDR3 length: 14 residues. V was clipped by 3 bases and J by 5 bases; unmatched bases: 5. The CDR3 bases are TGTGCCAGCAGCTTCAAGCGGGGGCGGGAGACCCAGTACTTC. It is translated as CASSFKRGRETQYF.

The rearrangement links TRBV4-1 to TRBJ2-7; 9 bases agree with TRBD2. V was clipped by 1 base and J by 0 bases; unmatched bases: 10. The CDR3 is 18 residues long. Germline CDR1 is MGHRA and CDR2 is YSYEKL. The CDR3 spells CASSQVIGAGGSSYEQYF. CDR3 nucleotides: TGCGCCAGCAGCCAAGTTATAGGTGCGGGGGGGAGCTCCTACGAGCAGTACTTC.

This chain links TRBV25-1 with TRBJ1-1, with TRBD1 matching over 9 bases. The CDR3 loop spans 16 amino acids. CDR1 MGHDK and CDR2 SYGVNS come from the germline V gene. V lost 4 bases and J lost 5; bases outside the gene matches: 11. This CDR3 reads CASSARDREIKTEAFF. CDR3 bases: TGTGCCAGCAGTGCCCGGGACAGGGAAATTAAAACTGAAGCTTTCTTT.

The chain employs TRBV5-4 and TRBJ2-7, with D tentatively TRBD2 (6 bases). Trimming took 5 bases from V and 2 from J, leaving 17 bases between them. Germline V gene data show CDR1 as SGHNT and CDR2 as YYREEE (reference sequence). CDR3 length equals 15 residues. Here the CDR3 reads CASSGGGGEAYEQYF. CDR3 coding DNA: TGTGCCAGCAGTGGGGGAGGCGGGGAGGCCTACGAGCAGTACTTC.

This clone has only a few counts. This chain connects TRBV24-1 to TRBJ1-1, with 9 bases fitting TRBD1. Trimming removed 2 bases from V and 3 bases from J; junction bases left unmatched: 6. Looked up from germline, CDR1 is KGHDR and CDR2 is SFDVKD. The CDR3 is 16 residues long. CDR3 in DNA: TGTGCCACCAGTGATTCGGGACAGGGCGGTTACACTGAAGCTTTCTTT. Protein product: CATSDSGQGGYTEAFF.

The rearrangement uses TRBV12-3 or TRBV12-4 and TRBJ2-2, with TRBD2 as a possible D gene (5 bases). With 6 bases removed from V and 6 bases from J, the gap between germline ends came to 11 bases. This CDR3 has 13 residues. This chain's CDR3 is CASRLQRAGELFF. CDR3 nucleotides: TGTGCCAGCAGACTTCAGAGGGCCGGGGAGCTGTTTTTT.

V is TRBV6-2 or TRBV6-3 and J is TRBJ1-5, with 7 bases matching TRBD1. The germline V gene encodes CDR1 MNHEY and CDR2 SVGEGT. CDR3 length equals 14 residues. V lost 5 bases and J lost 3; bases outside the gene matches: 4. CDR3: CASSGGQPNQPQHF. In DNA, the CDR3 is TGTGCCAGCAGTGGGGGACAGCCCAATCAGCCCCAGCATTTT.

This chain uses TRBV6-2 or TRBV6-3 with TRBJ1-1, with 8 bases that match TRBD1. This CDR3 is 14 amino acids long. The germline CDR1 and CDR2 sequences are MNHEY and SVGEGT. The ends lost 6 bases at V and 1 base at J; junction bases unmatched: 4. The CDR3 loop reads CASSRQGPNTEAFF. CDR3 bases: TGTGCCAGCAGCCGACAGGGGCCGAACACTGAAGCTTTCTTT.